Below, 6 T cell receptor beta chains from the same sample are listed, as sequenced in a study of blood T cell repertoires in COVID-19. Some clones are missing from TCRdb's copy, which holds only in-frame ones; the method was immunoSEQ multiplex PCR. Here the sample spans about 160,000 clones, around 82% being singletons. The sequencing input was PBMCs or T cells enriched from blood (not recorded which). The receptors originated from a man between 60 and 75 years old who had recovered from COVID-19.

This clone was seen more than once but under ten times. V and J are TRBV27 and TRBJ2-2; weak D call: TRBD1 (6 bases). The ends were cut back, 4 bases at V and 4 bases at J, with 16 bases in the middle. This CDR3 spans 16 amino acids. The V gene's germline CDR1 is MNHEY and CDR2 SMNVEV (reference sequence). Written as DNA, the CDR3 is TGTGCCAGCAGTTCCTCTGACAGGTTGGGCACCGGGGAGCTGTTTTTT. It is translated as CASSSSDRLGTGELFF.

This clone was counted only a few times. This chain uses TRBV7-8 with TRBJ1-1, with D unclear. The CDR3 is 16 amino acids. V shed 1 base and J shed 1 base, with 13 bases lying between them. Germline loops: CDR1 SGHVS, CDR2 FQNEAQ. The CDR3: CASSLVSGLTNTEAFF. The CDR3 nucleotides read TGTGCCAGCAGCTTAGTGAGCGGACTTACGAACACTGAAGCTTTCTTT.

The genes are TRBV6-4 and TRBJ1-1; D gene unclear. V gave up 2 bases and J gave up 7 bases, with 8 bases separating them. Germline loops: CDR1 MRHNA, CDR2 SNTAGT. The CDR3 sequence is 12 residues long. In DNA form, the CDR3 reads TGTGCCAGCAGTGACATTCAGTTTGAAGCTTTCTTT. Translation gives CASSDIQFEAFF.

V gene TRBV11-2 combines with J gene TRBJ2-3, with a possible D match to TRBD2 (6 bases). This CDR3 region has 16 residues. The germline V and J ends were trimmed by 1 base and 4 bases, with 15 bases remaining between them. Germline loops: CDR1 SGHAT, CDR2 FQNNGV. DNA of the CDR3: TGTGCCAGCAGCTTAGTTGGTACAGGAGGGGCAGATACGCAGTATTTT. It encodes CASSLVGTGGADTQYF.

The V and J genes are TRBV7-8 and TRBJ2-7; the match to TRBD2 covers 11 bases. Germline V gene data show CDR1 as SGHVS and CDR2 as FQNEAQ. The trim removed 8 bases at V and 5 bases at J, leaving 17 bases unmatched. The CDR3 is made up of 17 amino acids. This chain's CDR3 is CASGGVLGTSGGHEQYF. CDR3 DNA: TGTGCCAGCGGGGGTGTACTGGGGACTAGCGGTGGACACGAGCAGTACTTC. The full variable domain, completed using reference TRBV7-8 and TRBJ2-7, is GAGVSQSPRYKVAKRGQDVALRCDPISGHVSLFWYQQALGQGPEFLTYFQNEAQLDKSGLPSDRFFAERPEGSVSTLKIQRTQQEDSAVYLCASGGVLGTSGGHEQYFGPGTRLTVT.

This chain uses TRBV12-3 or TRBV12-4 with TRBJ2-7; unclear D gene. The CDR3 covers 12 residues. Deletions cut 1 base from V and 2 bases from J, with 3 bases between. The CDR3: CASSLVAYEQYF. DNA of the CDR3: TGTGCCAGCAGTTTAGTCGCCTACGAGCAGTACTTC.